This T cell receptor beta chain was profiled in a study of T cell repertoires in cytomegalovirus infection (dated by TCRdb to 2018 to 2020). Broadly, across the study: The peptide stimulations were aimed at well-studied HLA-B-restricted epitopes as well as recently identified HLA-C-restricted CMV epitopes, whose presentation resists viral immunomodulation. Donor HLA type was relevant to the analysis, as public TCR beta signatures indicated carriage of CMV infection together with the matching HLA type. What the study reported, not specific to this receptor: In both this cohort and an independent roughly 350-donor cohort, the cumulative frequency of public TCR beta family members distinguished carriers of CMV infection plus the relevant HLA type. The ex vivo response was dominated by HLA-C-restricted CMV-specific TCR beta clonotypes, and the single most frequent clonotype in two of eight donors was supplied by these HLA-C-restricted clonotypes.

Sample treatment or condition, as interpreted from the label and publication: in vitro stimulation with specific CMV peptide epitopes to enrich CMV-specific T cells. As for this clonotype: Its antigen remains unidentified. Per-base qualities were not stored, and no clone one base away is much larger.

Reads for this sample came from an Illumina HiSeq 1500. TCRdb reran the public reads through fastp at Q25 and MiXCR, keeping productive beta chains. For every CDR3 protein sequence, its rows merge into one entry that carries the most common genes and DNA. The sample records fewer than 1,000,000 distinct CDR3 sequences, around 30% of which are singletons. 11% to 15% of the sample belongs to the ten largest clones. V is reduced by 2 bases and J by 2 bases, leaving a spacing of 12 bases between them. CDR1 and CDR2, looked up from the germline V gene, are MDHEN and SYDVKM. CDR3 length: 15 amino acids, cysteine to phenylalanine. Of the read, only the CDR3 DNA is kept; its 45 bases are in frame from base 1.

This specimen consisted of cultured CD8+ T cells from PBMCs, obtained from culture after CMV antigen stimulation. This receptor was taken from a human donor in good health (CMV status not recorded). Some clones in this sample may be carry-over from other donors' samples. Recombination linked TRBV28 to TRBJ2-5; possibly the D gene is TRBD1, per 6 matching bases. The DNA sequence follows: TGTGCCAGCAGTTTAGAACGCAGGGGTCAAGAGACCCAGTACTTC. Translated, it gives CASSLERRGQETQYF.